The table lists the clone carrying this T cell receptor beta chain with many counts. Using its own MiXCR run on the 5' RACE reads, TCRdb lists one record per CDR3 protein. Among roughly 230,000 distinct CDR3 sequences listed, over 15% were seen once. Germline assignment: CDR1 ENHRY and CDR2 SYGVKD. The V gene end was trimmed by 2 bases and the J gene end by 7 bases; junction bases not matched to a gene: 13. The length of the CDR3 is 17 residues. The data were taken from a study of CD8 T cells in ankylosing spondylitis. The gene calls are TRBV10-3 and TRBJ2-2; 7 bases match TRBD2. Sequencing used blood, either unsorted or a sorted T cell fraction (not recorded which). This receptor was identified in a male donor with ankylosing spondylitis or in good health (not recorded which). CDR3 DNA sequence: TGTGCCATCAGTGAGGACGGGGGAGGGTTACAAGGCGGGGAGCTGTTTTTT. Its protein product is CAISEDGGGLQGGELFF.